This TCR beta chain derives from a study of blood T cell repertoires in COVID-19. Turning to the study itself: Some COVID-19 samples were acute and others convalescent; all came from the United States, Italy and Spain. Sample material is recorded as cDNA or gDNA derived from T cells, B-cell-depleted T cells, or PBMCs.

The CDR3 runs 14 residues. The V gene's germline CDR1 is LNHNV and CDR2 YYDKDF (reference sequence). The V gene lost 5 bases and the J gene lost 0 bases, with 8 bases spanning the gap. Original analysis: Counts of nucleated cells, estimated from reference gene primer amplification, were obtained. Sequencing used immunoSEQ multiplex PCR; TCRdb keeps in-frame clones, though not all of them. Clone size and the V and J calls come from that table; the DNA yielded D and trimming. Among about 150,000 clones listed, about 86% were seen once. The sequenced material came from peripheral blood. V is TRBV15 and J is TRBJ2-4; no reliable D call. The receptor was isolated from a woman aged 60 to 75 with acute or convalescent COVID-19. CDR3 region: CATSPGLAKNIQYF. The DNA of the CDR3 is TGTGCCACCAGCCCCGGGTTAGCCAAAAACATTCAGTACTTC.